The 9 T cell receptor beta chains reported below all come from one sample, sequenced in a study of CD8 T cells in Susac syndrome. Reverse transcription of about 0.5 to 1 ug RNA was carried out with random hexamers. MiXCR, applied by TCRdb to the immunoSEQ multiplex PCR reads, yields one record per CDR3 protein. The repertoire includes about 90,000 distinct CDR3 sequences, roughly 95% of them detected once, and more than 0.5% sits in the top ten. Sequenced input: CD8+ T cells from PBMCs. These receptors all stem from a human donor with Susac syndrome.

The gene calls are TRBV18 and TRBJ1-5; possible D gene TRBD1, 6 bases. The CDR3 loop spans 15 amino acids. Germline CDR1 and CDR2: KGHSH and LQKENI. Deletions cut 3 bases from V and 10 bases from J, with 19 bases between. This chain's CDR3 is CASSPQDSTISPQHF. The CDR3 DNA reads TGTGCCAGCTCACCCCAGGACAGCACAATCAGCCCCCAGCATTTT.

The chain combines TRBV30 with TRBJ1-3; D is unclear. Germline assignment: CDR1 GTSNPN and CDR2 SVGIG (reference sequence). This CDR3 region has 11 residues. Trimming left V 3 bases short and J 4 bases short, with 4 bases between. The CDR3 spells CAWRLGNTIYF. In nucleotides, the CDR3 is TGTGCCTGGAGGTTAGGAAACACCATATATTTT.

J is TRBJ2-1 and V is TRBV28; D remains ambiguous. Trimming cost V 2 bases and J 5 bases, with 7 bases left between them. Germline V gives CDR1 MDHEN, CDR2 SYDVKM. The CDR3 is 13 amino acids. For the CDR3, the DNA is TGTGCCAGCAGTTTACAGGTCCACAATGAGCAGTTCTTC. Its translation is CASSLQVHNEQFF.

The V and J genes are TRBV7-2 and TRBJ2-3; the D gene is possibly TRBD2 (6 bases). V lost 5 bases and J lost 3, with 12 bases in between. Germline V gene data show CDR1 as SGHTA and CDR2 as FQGNSA. The CDR3 is made up of 14 amino acids. The CDR3 DNA reads as TGTGCCAGCAGCCCCGTGGGGGGTACAGATACGCAGTATTTT. It encodes CASSPVGGTDTQYF.

This clonotype came up once. The rearrangement joins TRBV6-2 or TRBV6-3 to TRBJ2-7; no reliable D call. In germline, CDR1 is MNHEY, CDR2 SVGEGT. The V gene lost 7 bases and the J gene lost 2 bases, with 12 bases spanning the gap. There are 13 residues in the CDR3. The CDR3 bases are TGTGCCAGCATCCAAGCATCACCCTACGAGCAGTACTTC. Translation gives CASIQASPYEQYF.

The chain combines TRBV27 with TRBJ2-3; D unresolved. V lost 2 bases to trimming and J lost 2 bases, with 8 bases between them. Germline V gives CDR1 MNHEY, CDR2 SMNVEV (reference sequence). There are 14 residues in the CDR3. The CDR3 protein is CASSLRAATDTQYF. The CDR3 bases are TGTGCCAGCAGTTTACGGGCAGCCACAGATACGCAGTATTTT.

The chain is built from TRBV7-3 and TRBJ2-3, with TRBD2 matching 8 bases. The CDR3 spans 16 residues. CDR1 and CDR2 from the germline V gene are SGHTA and FQGTGA. V lost 4 bases to trimming and J lost 1 base; unmatched junction nucleotides: 7. Written as DNA, the CDR3 is TGTGCCAGCAGCTCGGGACTAGAAACGGGCACAGATACGCAGTATTTT. It yields the protein CASSSGLETGTDTQYF.

The CDR3 loop is CASSQDRGLLYNEQFF. CDR3 sequence (DNA): TGCGCCAGCAGCCAAGATCGGGGACTCCTGTACAATGAGCAGTTCTTC. This chain connects TRBV4-3 to TRBJ2-1, with D perhaps matching TRBD2 (6 bases). This CDR3 has 16 amino acids. Germline assignment: CDR1 LGHNA and CDR2 YSLEER. Trimming took 0 bases from V and 4 from J, leaving 13 bases between them.

This clonotype was counted once. This chain links TRBV12-3 or TRBV12-4 with TRBJ1-1; possibly TRBD1 for D (5 bases). The CDR3 has 13 amino acids. Trimming removed 5 bases from V and 7 bases from J, with 14 bases in between. Written as DNA, the CDR3 is TGTGCCAGCAGTGGGGCCGGGGGGAGTGAAGCTTTCTTT. Encoded protein: CASSGAGGSEAFF.